One sample yielded the 14 T cell receptor beta chains listed below, sequenced in a study of glioma-infiltrating T cells. Amplification of TCR alpha and beta CDR3 regions from RNA used iRepertoire nested multiplex PCR. TCRdb itself ran the multiplex PCR reads through MiXCR, one entry per CDR3 protein. The profile shows some 180,000 distinct CDR3 sequences, approximately 30% of them singletons. Material: glioma tissue, nonneoplastic brain tissue, or PBMCs (not recorded which). The receptor set was obtained from a human donor with low-grade glioma or glioblastoma, undergoing nonglioma brain surgery, or in good health (not recorded which).

A remark on this clonotype: The conserved closing phenylalanine or tryptophan is absent in this CDR3, likely reflecting a read error. V usage is TRBV27 and J usage is TRBJ1-1, with no clear D. The length of the CDR3 is 15 residues. Trimming cost V 4 bases and J 3 bases, with 15 bases left between them. Germline V gives CDR1 MNHEY, CDR2 SMNVEV (reference sequence). CDR3 region: CASSYALGFYTEAFS. Written as DNA, the CDR3 is TGTGCCAGCAGTTACGCTCTGGGGTTCTACACTGAAGCTTTCTCT.

The chain recombines TRBV5-1 with TRBJ2-5, with a tentative D call TRBD2 (6 bases). The CDR3 has 14 residues. The ends were cut back, 4 bases at V and 2 bases at J, with 12 bases in the middle. Germline assignment: CDR1 SGHRS and CDR2 YFSETQ. CDR3 bases: TGCGCCAGCAGCCTGGGACTGCCTCAAGAGACCCAGTACTTC. This gives the protein CASSLGLPQETQYF.

As for this clonotype: A much bigger clone sits one base away, suggesting this may be a read error. The genes are TRBV19 and TRBJ1-4; D possibly corresponds to TRBD1 (5 bases). The germline V gene encodes CDR1 LNHDA and CDR2 SQIVND (reference sequence). This CDR3 has 12 amino acids. The CDR3 DNA is TGTGCCAGTCGGGGGATGCAGGAAAAACTGTCTTTT. Protein product: CASRGMQEKLSF. The whole variable domain, filled in from reference TRBV19 and TRBJ1-4, reads DGGITQSPKYLFRKEGQNVTLSCEQNLNHDAMYWYRQDPGQGLRLIYYSQIVNDFQKGDIAEGYSVSREKKESFPLTVTSAQKNPTAFYLCASRGMQEKLSFGSGTQLSVL.

There are many counts of this clonotype. The chain is built from TRBV4-3 and TRBJ2-1; no clear D. Germline V CDR1 and CDR2: LGHNA, YSLEER. This CDR3 has 13 amino acids. Trimming took 1 base from V and 3 from J, leaving 4 bases between them. The CDR3 is CASSQGGYNEQFF. CDR3 nucleotides: TGCGCCAGCAGCCAAGGGGGCTACAATGAGCAGTTCTTC.

J is TRBJ2-3 and V is TRBV7-3; D ambiguous. The CDR3 runs to 15 residues. Germline assignment: CDR1 SGHTA and CDR2 FQGTGA. V was pared by 2 bases and J by 0 bases, with 9 bases between. CDR3 coding DNA: TGTGCCAGCAGCTTAGGCTGGAGTAGCACAGATACGCAGTATTTT. Translating gives CASSLGWSSTDTQYF.

This clonotype appeared many times. V is TRBV2 and J is TRBJ2-1, with 11 bases that match TRBD2. V gave up 6 bases and J gave up 7 bases; unmatched junction bases: 8. Germline values: CDR1 SNHLY, CDR2 FYNNEI. The CDR3 loop spans 15 amino acids. CDR3 nucleotides: TGTGCCAGCAGAACACTAGCGGGAGATATGAATGAGCAGTTCTTC. It translates to CASRTLAGDMNEQFF.

Comment on this clonotype: This may be a read error, as it is one base from a much larger clone. The chain recombines TRBV6-1 with TRBJ1-2; possibly TRBD1 for D (5 bases). Germline V lookup: CDR1 MNHNS, CDR2 SASEGT. The CDR3 runs to 14 residues. The CDR3 coding sequence is TGTGCCAGCACCCCCGACAGTACTAACTATGGCTGCACCTTC. This gives the protein CASTPDSTNYGCTF.

This clonotype was seen repeatedly, ten times or more. The J gene is TRBJ2-7, the V gene TRBV20-1, with D perhaps matching TRBD1 (5 bases). Germline V gene lookup returns CDR1 DFQATT and CDR2 SNEGSKA (reference sequence). The CDR3 runs to 11 residues. V gave up 2 bases and J gave up 6 bases, with 8 bases separating them. The CDR3 bases are TGCAGTGCTAGACAAGGGGTCGAGCAGTACTTC. This sequence encodes CSARQGVEQYF.

In this sample, this clonotype turned up many times. The chain carries TRBV7-9 and TRBJ2-3, with 8 nucleotides matching TRBD2. The CDR3 extends over 16 amino acids. Per germline, CDR1 SEHNR and CDR2 FQNEAQ (reference sequence). Unmatched junction bases numbered 9, after V lost 4 bases and J lost 3 bases. The CDR3 coding sequence is TGTGCCAGCAGCTATCCTCTTAGCGGGGAGACAGATACGCAGTATTTT. Amino acids: CASSYPLSGETDTQYF. Based on the CDR3 plus reference TRBV7-9 and TRBJ2-3, the full variable domain is DTGVSQNPRHKITKRGQNVTFRCDPISEHNRLYWYRQTLGQGPEFLTYFQNEAQLEKSRLLSDRFSAERPKGSFSTLEIQRTEQGDSAMYLCASSYPLSGETDTQYFGPGTRLTVL.

The chain is built from TRBV7-9 and TRBJ2-7; D is unresolved. Looked up from germline, CDR1 is SEHNR and CDR2 is FQNEAQ (reference sequence). The length of the CDR3 is 11 residues. Trimming shortened V by 4 bases and J by 7 bases, and 8 bases separated the two germline ends. This chain's CDR3 is CASSSLVEQYF. In nucleotides, the CDR3 is TGTGCCAGCAGCTCTCTCGTAGAGCAGTACTTC.

V gene TRBV3-1 combines with J gene TRBJ2-5; 12 bases are shared with TRBD2. Germline loops: CDR1 LGHDT, CDR2 YNNKEL (reference sequence). The CDR3 loop spans 18 amino acids. Trimming removed 5 bases from V and 1 base from J; junction bases left unmatched: 11. CDR3: CASSTQLRTSGTQETQYF. DNA of the CDR3: TGTGCCAGCAGCACACAACTTAGGACTAGCGGGACCCAAGAGACCCAGTACTTC.

This clonotype was counted at least ten times. The chain couples TRBV7-2 to TRBJ2-7; 8 bases map to TRBD2. With 5 bases clipped from V and 3 bases from J, the junction kept 15 bases outside the gene matches. There are 17 residues in the CDR3. Germline V lookup: CDR1 SGHTA, CDR2 FQGNSA. The DNA for the CDR3 is TGTGCCAGCAGCCCTATCGGAGGGACTAGGGGGTTCTACGAGCAGTACTTC. Protein sequence: CASSPIGGTRGFYEQYF.

About this clonotype: A much bigger clone sits one base away, suggesting this may be a read error. The chain combines TRBV18 with TRBJ2-7; D perhaps matches TRBD2 (5 bases). With 3 bases removed from V and 2 bases from J, the gap between germline ends came to 11 bases. Germline V lookup: CDR1 KGHSH, CDR2 LQKENI. This CDR3 region has 14 residues. The CDR3 sequence is CASSPRRGTYEQYF. The DNA for the CDR3 is TGTGCCAGCTCACCTAGACGGGGAACCTACGAGCAGTACTTC.

This clonotype came up many times. CDR3 bases: TGTGCCAGCAGGATCGACCCCCGGAGGGACGAGCAGTACTTC. This sequence encodes CASRIDPRRDEQYF. The chain recombines TRBV6-1 with TRBJ2-7; the D gene is possibly TRBD2 (6 bases). Trimming pared 6 bases from V and 5 bases from J, leaving 17 bases between. This CDR3 is built from 14 residues. CDR1 is MNHNS, CDR2 SASEGT, per germline.